The present T cell receptor beta chain was sequenced within a study of shared clonotypes between healthy human individuals. As for the study in general: Samples came from two female and a few male donors aged 18 to 49. Broader study findings: Clonotypes not shared had lower generation probabilities than those common to all four donors.

In the case of this clone: Its antigen is not identified.

Method: immunoSEQ multiplex PCR; TCRdb's copy keeps in-frame clones and lacks some. The table records about 980,000 clones, more than 75% of them present only once. Trimming removed 0 bases at V and 8 bases at J, with 11 bases between. The CDR3 contains 13 residues. From germline, CDR1 is SGHRS and CDR2 YFSETQ. Material for sequencing was memory CD4+ T cells sorted from blood. Subset reported: CD45RA-negative fraction. The chain has TRBV5-1 and TRBJ1-1; weak D call: TRBD1 (5 bases). The sequence was collected from a man aged 18-30 years in good health. The CDR3 region has the DNA TGCGCCAGCAGCTTGGATCCGTCAGGGGAAGCTTTCTTT. Protein: CASSLDPSGEAFF.